This T cell receptor (beta chain) was identified in a study of T cells in localized non-small cell lung cancer. A note on this clone: Its matching antigen is unknown.

Trimming removed 3 bases at V and 9 bases at J, with 29 bases between. Looked up from germline, CDR1 is KGHSH and CDR2 is LQKENI. CDR3 length: 18 residues. Some clones are missing from TCRdb's copy, which holds only in-frame ones; the method was immunoSEQ multiplex PCR. The sample yields over 55,000 clones, 90% seen once. Study observations and caveats: Uninvolved adjacent lung had higher T cell clonality than tumor and all other tissues.

The TCR originated in a woman aged 40-70 years with stage I lung adenocarcinoma. The chain combines TRBV18 with TRBJ2-5; D gene ambiguous. The specimen was peripheral blood, collected before any cancer treatment. This CDR3 is CASSPVATTVRPLNAQYF. The CDR3 DNA sequence: TGTGCCAGCTCACCCGTTGCCACTACAGTTCGGCCCCTGAATGCCCAGTACTTC. Full variable domain (outside the CDR3, taken from reference TRBV18 and TRBJ2-5): NAGVMQNPRHLVRRRGQEARLRCSPMKGHSHVYWYRQLPEEGLKFMVYLQKENIIDESGMPKERFSAEFPKEGPSILRIQQVVRGDSAAYFCASSPVATTVRPLNAQYFGPGTRLLVL.